The 20 T cell receptor beta chains below were found in one sample sequenced in a study of CD8+ T cells in alopecia areata. cDNA serving as the sequencing template came from extracted, reverse transcribed RNA. The table came from immunoSEQ multiplex PCR; TCRdb's copy has only in-frame clones and leaves some out. The sample lists about 110,000 clones; 55% to 60% were seen once. Sequenced: NKG2D-low CD8+ T cells sorted from blood. The receptors here all came from a human donor with alopecia areata.

This clone was counted only a few times. This chain uses TRBV7-8 with TRBJ2-3; 9 bases line up with TRBD1. Germline V gene sequence: CDR1 SGHVS, CDR2 FQNEAQ. This CDR3 is built from 18 residues. Trimming cost V 1 base and J 2 bases; bases outside gene matches: 10. CDR3 in amino acids: CASSLGYSRQGDTDTQYF. The CDR3, as DNA: TGTGCCAGCAGCTTAGGATACTCGAGACAGGGGGACACAGATACGCAGTATTTT. Full variable domain (missing parts from reference TRBV7-8 and TRBJ2-3): GAGVSQSPRYKVAKRGQDVALRCDPISGHVSLFWYQQALGQGPEFLTYFQNEAQLDKSGLPSDRFFAERPEGSVSTLKIQRTQQEDSAVYLCASSLGYSRQGDTDTQYFGPGTRLTVL.

This chain uses TRBV7-2 with TRBJ2-7; weak D call: TRBD1 (5 bases). The CDR3 consists of 14 residues. V was trimmed by 3 bases and J by 0 bases, leaving 9 bases between them. CDR1 is SGHTA, CDR2 FQGNSA, per germline. The CDR3 DNA follows: TGTGCCAGCAGCTTCCACCAGGGCTCCTACGAGCAGTACTTC. This codes for CASSFHQGSYEQYF.

This clone was seen only a few times. V is TRBV19 and J is TRBJ2-1; 8 nucleotides align to TRBD2. CDR1 is LNHDA, CDR2 SQIVND, per germline (reference sequence). The CDR3 length is 15 residues. With 5 bases clipped from V and 6 bases from J, the junction kept 9 bases outside the gene matches. The CDR3 DNA follows: TGTGCCAGTAGTGGACGGGTAGCGGGAAGCAATGAGCAGTTCTTC. This codes for CASSGRVAGSNEQFF.

The rearrangement joins TRBV5-6 to TRBJ2-7, with D unresolved. Germline loops: CDR1 SGHDT, CDR2 YYEEEE. The V end lost 1 base, the J end lost 6 bases, and 17 bases lay between the germline ends. The CDR3 extends over 15 amino acids. CDR3 sequence (DNA): TGTGCCAGCAGCTTGAGTCCTAGTTCTTGGTCCGAGCAGTACTTC. Encoded protein: CASSLSPSSWSEQYF.

This clone was picked up a small number of times. The chain couples TRBV7-2 to TRBJ2-7; D is undetermined. CDR3 length equals 12 residues. The germline V gene encodes CDR1 SGHTA and CDR2 FQGNSA. Trimming took off 5 bases at V and 0 bases at J, with 5 bases between the two ends. The CDR3 sequence: CASSLYSYEQYF. The CDR3 DNA is TGTGCCAGCAGCCTTTACTCCTACGAGCAGTACTTC.

The table lists this clone with a count of one. The gene calls are TRBV2 and TRBJ2-7; 9 bases fit TRBD2. The CDR3 extends over 15 amino acids. Trimming at V came to 6 bases and at J to 5 bases, leaving 11 bases not matched to a gene. Germline V gives CDR1 SNHLY, CDR2 FYNNEI. CDR3 nucleotides: TGTGCCAGCAGCTTTGCGGCTAGCGGGATAGACGAGCAGTACTTC. Translated, it gives CASSFAASGIDEQYF.

This clone was picked up a small number of times. The chain carries TRBV4-2 and TRBJ2-7; 7 bases line up with TRBD1. The CDR3 consists of 14 residues. Germline V gives CDR1 LGHNA, CDR2 YNFKEQ. V lost 4 bases and J lost 3; bases outside the gene matches: 6. The CDR3 is CASSPGHRGYEQYF. The CDR3 DNA is TGTGCCAGCAGCCCAGGGCACAGGGGCTACGAGCAGTACTTC.

A few counts support this clone. The chain has TRBV2 and TRBJ2-1, with D perhaps TRBD1 (5 bases). The CDR3 is 15 amino acids. CDR1 and CDR2 from the germline V gene are SNHLY and FYNNEI. The ends were cut back, 1 base at V and 3 bases at J, with 10 bases in the middle. CDR3 residues: CASSEGQGLYNEQFF. The CDR3 bases are TGTGCCAGCAGTGAAGGGCAGGGCCTCTACAATGAGCAGTTCTTC. Filled out from reference TRBV2 and TRBJ2-1, the complete variable domain reads EPEVTQTPSHQVTQMGQEVILRCVPISNHLYFYWYRQILGQKVEFLVSFYNNEISEKSEIFDDQFSVERPDGSNFTLKIRSTKLEDSAMYFCASSEGQGLYNEQFFGPGTRLTVL.

The rearrangement joins TRBV5-1 to TRBJ2-3, with 8 bases lining up with TRBD1. Per germline, CDR1 SGHRS and CDR2 YFSETQ. V trimming: 2 bases; J trimming: 2 bases; junction bases outside the gene matches: 4. CDR3 length equals 15 residues. The CDR3 DNA reads as TGCGCCAGCAGCTTACAGGGGGAATACACAGATACGCAGTATTTT. Translating gives CASSLQGEYTDTQYF. Filled out from reference TRBV5-1 and TRBJ2-3, the complete variable domain reads KAGVTQTPRYLIKTRGQQVTLSCSPISGHRSVSWYQQTPGQGLQFLFEYFSETQRNKGNFPGRFSGRQFSNSRSEMNVSTLELGDSALYLCASSLQGEYTDTQYFGPGTRLTVL.

The chain has TRBV9 and TRBJ2-2; possible D gene TRBD2, 5 bases. The germline gives CDR1 SGDLS, CDR2 YYNGEE. Trimming stripped 4 bases from V and 2 bases from J, with 18 bases between. This CDR3 comprises 17 residues. DNA of the CDR3: TGTGCCAGCAGCCGTATTTTGGGAAGCGGAAACACCGGGGAGCTGTTTTTT. Translated, it gives CASSRILGSGNTGELFF.

This clone was seen more than once but under ten times. This CDR3 is CASSSRGAYEQYF. The CDR3 DNA sequence: TGTGCCAGCAGTTCCAGGGGGGCCTACGAGCAGTACTTC. The V call is TRBV7-9, the J call TRBJ2-7; D perhaps matches TRBD1 (7 bases). V was shortened by 6 bases and J by 2 bases, with 11 bases between the two germline ends. CDR3 length equals 13 residues. Germline lookup yields CDR1 SEHNR and CDR2 FQNEAQ (reference sequence). Combining the CDR3 with reference TRBV7-9 and TRBJ2-7 gives the whole variable domain DTGVSQNPRHKITKRGQNVTFRCDPISEHNRLYWYRQTLGQGPEFLTYFQNEAQLEKSRLLSDRFSAERPKGSFSTLEIQRTEQGDSAMYLCASSSRGAYEQYFGPGTRLTVT.

The chain employs TRBV29-1 and TRBJ2-7; D could derive from TRBD1 or TRBD2 (5 bases each). The CDR3 sequence is 11 residues long. The germline V and J ends were trimmed by 5 bases and 6 bases, with 11 bases remaining between them. CDR1 SQVTM and CDR2 ANQGSEA come from the germline V gene. As DNA, the CDR3 is TGCAGCGTTCGTAAGGGGACCGAGCAGTACTTC. This gives the protein CSVRKGTEQYF.

The J gene is TRBJ2-5, the V gene TRBV29-1; D may be TRBD2 (6 bases). V was cut by 6 bases and J by 4 bases, with 21 bases left in between. This CDR3 contains 15 residues. Germline V lookup: CDR1 SQVTM, CDR2 ANQGSEA. CDR3: CSVRGRQGRGETQYF. The CDR3 DNA reads as TGCAGCGTCCGAGGGAGGCAGGGCAGAGGAGAGACCCAGTACTTC.

The chain employs TRBV25-1 and TRBJ2-1; D uncertain. This CDR3 has 15 amino acids. With 6 bases removed from V and 9 bases from J, the gap between germline ends came to 21 bases. Germline CDR1 reads MGHDK; CDR2 reads SYGVNS. This CDR3 reads CASRPPPFDTAEQFF. The DNA of the CDR3 is TGTGCCAGCAGGCCCCCTCCCTTCGACACTGCTGAGCAGTTCTTC.

This clone was counted between two and nine times. The chain uses TRBV29-1 and TRBJ1-2, with D tentatively TRBD1 (6 bases). Germline V CDR1 and CDR2: SQVTM, ANQGSEA. This CDR3 region has 14 residues. V dropped 4 bases and J dropped 2 bases, with 14 bases sitting between them. This chain's CDR3 is CSVGKGGGNYGYTF. The CDR3 region has the DNA TGCAGCGTTGGCAAGGGAGGGGGAAACTATGGCTACACCTTC.

This CDR3 is CASRVGQDYEQYF. The CDR3 coding sequence is TGTGCCAGCAGAGTCGGGCAGGACTACGAGCAGTACTTC. The J gene is TRBJ2-7, the V gene TRBV2; no definite D call. Trimming took 6 bases from V and 3 from J, leaving 12 bases between them. Per germline, CDR1 SNHLY and CDR2 FYNNEI. CDR3 length: 13 residues.

This chain connects TRBV5-6 to TRBJ2-7, with 9 bases that match TRBD1. Germline assignment: CDR1 SGHDT and CDR2 YYEEEE. V lost 3 bases to trimming and J lost 5 bases; unmatched junction nucleotides: 6. The CDR3 loop spans 14 amino acids. The CDR3 is CASSWGQGVDEQYF. CDR3 sequence (DNA): TGTGCCAGCAGCTGGGGACAGGGAGTGGACGAGCAGTACTTC. The full variable domain, with the rest looked up from reference TRBV5-6 and TRBJ2-7, is DAGVTQSPTHLIKTRGQQVTLRCSPKSGHDTVSWYQQALGQGPQFIFQYYEEEERQRGNFPDRFSGHQFPNYSSELNVNALLLGDSALYLCASSWGQGVDEQYFGPGTRLTVT.

This chain uses TRBV5-6 with TRBJ2-7; possibly TRBD2 for D (5 bases). The V and J ends lost 4 bases and 2 bases respectively, with 13 bases between them. Germline V CDR1 and CDR2: SGHDT, YYEEEE. This CDR3 region has 14 residues. The CDR3 sequence: CASSESLAAYEQYF. In DNA form, the CDR3 reads TGTGCCAGCAGCGAAAGCCTAGCCGCCTACGAGCAGTACTTC. Full variable domain (missing parts from reference TRBV5-6 and TRBJ2-7): DAGVTQSPTHLIKTRGQQVTLRCSPKSGHDTVSWYQQALGQGPQFIFQYYEEEERQRGNFPDRFSGHQFPNYSSELNVNALLLGDSALYLCASSESLAAYEQYFGPGTRLTVT.

V usage is TRBV5-4 and J usage is TRBJ2-7, with 10 bases fitting TRBD1. The CDR3 loop spans 15 amino acids. V gave up 2 bases and J gave up 1 base; unmatched junction bases: 3. Germline-derived CDR1 and CDR2 are SGHNT and YYREEE (reference sequence). This CDR3 is CASSLTGQGSYEQYF. The CDR3 DNA is TGTGCCAGCAGCTTAACGGGACAGGGGTCCTACGAGCAGTACTTC.

This clone was picked up one time. This chain links TRBV28 with TRBJ1-1; 7 nucleotides match TRBD1. CDR3 size: 15 residues. Germline V gives CDR1 MDHEN, CDR2 SYDVKM. Losses at the gene ends were 4 bases for V and 6 bases for J; bases not matched to a gene: 11. The CDR3: CASSSDVRTGPEAFF. The CDR3 DNA follows: TGTGCCAGCAGTTCCGACGTGCGGACAGGTCCTGAAGCTTTCTTT.